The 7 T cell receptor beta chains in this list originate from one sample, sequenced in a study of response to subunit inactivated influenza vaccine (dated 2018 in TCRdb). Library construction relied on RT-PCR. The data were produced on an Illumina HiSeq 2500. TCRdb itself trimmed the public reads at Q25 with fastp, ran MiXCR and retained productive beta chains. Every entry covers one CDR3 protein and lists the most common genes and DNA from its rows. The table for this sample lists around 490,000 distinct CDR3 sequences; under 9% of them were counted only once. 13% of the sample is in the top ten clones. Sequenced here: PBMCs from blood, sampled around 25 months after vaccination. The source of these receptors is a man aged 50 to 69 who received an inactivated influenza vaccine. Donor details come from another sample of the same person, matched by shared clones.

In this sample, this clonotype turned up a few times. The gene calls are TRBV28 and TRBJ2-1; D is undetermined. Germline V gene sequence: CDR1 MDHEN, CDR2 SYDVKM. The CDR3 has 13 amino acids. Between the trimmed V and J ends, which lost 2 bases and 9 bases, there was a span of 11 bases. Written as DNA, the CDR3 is TGTGCCAGCAGTTTAGGCAGCCTTGTTGAGCAGTTCTTC. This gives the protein CASSLGSLVEQFF.

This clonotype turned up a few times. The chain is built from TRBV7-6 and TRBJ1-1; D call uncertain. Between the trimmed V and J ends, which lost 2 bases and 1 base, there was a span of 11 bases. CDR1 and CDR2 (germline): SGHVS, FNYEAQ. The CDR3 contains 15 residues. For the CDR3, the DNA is TGTGCCAGCAGCTTATCCCCAGCCAGGAACACTGAAGCTTTCTTT. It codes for CASSLSPARNTEAFF.

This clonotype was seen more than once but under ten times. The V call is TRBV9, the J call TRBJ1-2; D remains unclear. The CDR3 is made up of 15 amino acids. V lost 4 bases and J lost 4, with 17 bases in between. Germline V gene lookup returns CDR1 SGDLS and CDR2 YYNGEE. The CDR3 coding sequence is TGTGCCAGCAGCCCATATTCTGGTACACGCTATGGCTACACCTTC. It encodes CASSPYSGTRYGYTF.

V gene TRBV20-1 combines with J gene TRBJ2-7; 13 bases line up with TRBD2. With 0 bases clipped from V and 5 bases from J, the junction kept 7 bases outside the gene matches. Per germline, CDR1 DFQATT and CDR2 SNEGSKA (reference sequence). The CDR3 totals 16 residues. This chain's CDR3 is CSARDLWTSGRNEQYF. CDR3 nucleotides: TGCAGTGCTAGAGATCTATGGACTAGCGGGAGAAACGAGCAGTACTTC.

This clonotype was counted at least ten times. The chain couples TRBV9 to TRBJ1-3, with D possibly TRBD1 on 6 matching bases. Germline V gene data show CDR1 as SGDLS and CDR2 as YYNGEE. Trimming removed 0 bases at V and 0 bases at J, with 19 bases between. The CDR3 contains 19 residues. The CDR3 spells CASSVGSAMGTISGNTIYF. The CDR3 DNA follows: TGTGCCAGCAGCGTAGGATCGGCTATGGGGACAATCTCTGGAAACACCATATATTTT.

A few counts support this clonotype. The chain's CDR3 is CSASPTVNSPLHF. CDR3 DNA sequence: TGCAGTGCAAGCCCGACAGTTAATTCACCCCTCCACTTT. V is TRBV20-1 and J is TRBJ1-6; tentatively, D is TRBD1 (5 bases). Germline V gene lookup returns CDR1 DFQATT and CDR2 SNEGSKA (reference sequence). With 6 bases removed from V and 6 bases from J, the gap between germline ends came to 12 bases. The CDR3 runs to 13 residues.

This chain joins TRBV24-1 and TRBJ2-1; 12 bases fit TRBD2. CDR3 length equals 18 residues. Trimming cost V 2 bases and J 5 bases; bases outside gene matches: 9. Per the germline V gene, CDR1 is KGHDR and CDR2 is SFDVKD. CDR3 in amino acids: CATSDYRTSGALNNEQFF. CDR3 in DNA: TGTGCCACCAGTGATTATAGGACTAGCGGGGCCCTGAACAATGAGCAGTTCTTC.